Given below is one T cell receptor beta chain in context. Ten or more counts support this clonotype. Its antigen is unknown. Base quality data are lacking; no much larger clone is found one base away. A case-control design nested within a healthcare worker cohort in London, UK, was used, with weekly nasopharyngeal swab PCR tests and blood sampling performed. Healthcare workers were enrolled in the week of the UK lockdown, from 23 to 31 March 2020, and were followed every week for up to roughly 16 weeks. From its cysteine to its phenylalanine, the CDR3 spans 16 amino acids. Here the CDR3 DNA is all that survives: 48 bases in frame from base 1. CDR1 SGHTA and CDR2 FQGNSA were looked up in the germline V gene. At the junction V is shortened by 8 bases and J by 1 base; bases outside the gene matches: 9. The data originate from a study of early T cells in non-severe SARS-CoV-2 infection (dated by TCRdb to the early 2020s). Context from the whole study: TCR sequencing used bulk RNA from unsorted whole blood, so alpha and beta chains could not be paired. The study at large found these results: VDJdb matching was skewed toward anti-spike CD8 responses and likely underestimated virus-specific expansions, missing private and CD4 specificities.

Receptor amplification or capture employed 5' RACE. The data were produced on a NextSeq 500. To correct for sequencing error and PCR bias, the TCR library protocol tagged individual cDNA molecules with unique molecular identifiers. Both TCR alpha and beta chains were sequenced, and tight co-correlation was observed between alpha and beta sequence abundances in each sample. As for the authors' bioinformatics: Decombinator V4 was used to perform V gene, J gene and CDR3 annotation of TCR sequences. Expanded TCRs were defined as changing significantly between any two time points under a Poisson model with p below 0.0001. TCR abundances were normalised to the total number of TCRs sequenced per sample and expressed as counts per million. TRAV1-2 paired with TRAJ12, TRAJ20 or TRAJ33 defined MAIT TCRs, while TRAV10 paired with TRAJ18 defined iNKT TCRs. VDJdb, accessed on 1 November 2021, was searched for TCRs annotated for CMV, EBV and SARS-CoV-2, and TCRs annotated for more than one antigen were excluded. TCRdb trimmed the raw reads at Q25, called clones with MiXCR and kept productive beta chains. Entries that share a CDR3 protein sequence are merged under the most common genes and DNA. In this record, the V and J calls reflect TCRdb's handling and not the investigators' own analysis. The sample table holds about 94,000 distinct CDR3 sequences, of which under 15% were seen once. 2% to 2.5% of the sample is held by the ten biggest clonotypes.

Sequences were obtained from whole blood. The sequence joins TRBV7-2 to TRBJ2-3; TRBD2 agrees with 10 junctional bases. This clonotype originated in an adult who was a healthcare worker with PCR-confirmed SARS-CoV-2 infection or an uninfected control (not recorded which). CDR3 loop: CASVIAGGPGTDTQYF. The DNA sequence is as follows: TGTGCCAGCGTAATAGCGGGGGGTCCCGGCACAGATACGCAGTATTTT.